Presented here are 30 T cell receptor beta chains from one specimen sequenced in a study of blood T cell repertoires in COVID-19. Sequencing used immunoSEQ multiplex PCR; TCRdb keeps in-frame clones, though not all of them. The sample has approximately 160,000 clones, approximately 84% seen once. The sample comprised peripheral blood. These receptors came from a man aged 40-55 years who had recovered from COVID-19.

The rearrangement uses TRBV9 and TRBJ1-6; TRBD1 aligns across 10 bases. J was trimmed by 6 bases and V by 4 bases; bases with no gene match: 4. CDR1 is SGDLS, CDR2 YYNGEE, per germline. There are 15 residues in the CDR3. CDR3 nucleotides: TGTGCCAGCAGCCCTGGACAGGGGGGTAATTCACCCCTCCACTTT. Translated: CASSPGQGGNSPLHF.

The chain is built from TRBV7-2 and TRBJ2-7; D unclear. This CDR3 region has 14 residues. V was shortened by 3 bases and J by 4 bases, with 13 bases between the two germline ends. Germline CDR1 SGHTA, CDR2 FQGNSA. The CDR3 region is CASSFLGLGYEQYF. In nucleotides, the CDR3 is TGTGCCAGCAGCTTTCTAGGTCTCGGTTACGAGCAGTACTTC.

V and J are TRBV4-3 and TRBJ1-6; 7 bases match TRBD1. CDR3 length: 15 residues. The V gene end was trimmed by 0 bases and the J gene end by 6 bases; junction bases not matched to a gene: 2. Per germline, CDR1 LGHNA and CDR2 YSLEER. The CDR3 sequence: CASSQEGQPNSPLHF. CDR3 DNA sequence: TGCGCCAGCAGCCAAGAGGGACAGCCTAATTCACCCCTCCACTTT.

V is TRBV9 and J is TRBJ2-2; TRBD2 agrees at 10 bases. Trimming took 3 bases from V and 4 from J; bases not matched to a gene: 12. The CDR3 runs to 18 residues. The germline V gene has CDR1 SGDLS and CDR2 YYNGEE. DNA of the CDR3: TGTGCCAGCAGCGGAAACCAGCGGGGGGGCCTGGGCACCGGGGAGCTGTTTTTT. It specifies CASSGNQRGGLGTGELFF.

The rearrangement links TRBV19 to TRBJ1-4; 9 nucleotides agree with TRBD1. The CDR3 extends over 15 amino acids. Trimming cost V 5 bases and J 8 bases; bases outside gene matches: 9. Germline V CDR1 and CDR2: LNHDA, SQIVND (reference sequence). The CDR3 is CASSSTGTGQEKLFF. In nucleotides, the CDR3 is TGTGCCAGTAGTTCAACCGGGACAGGGCAGGAAAAACTGTTTTTT.

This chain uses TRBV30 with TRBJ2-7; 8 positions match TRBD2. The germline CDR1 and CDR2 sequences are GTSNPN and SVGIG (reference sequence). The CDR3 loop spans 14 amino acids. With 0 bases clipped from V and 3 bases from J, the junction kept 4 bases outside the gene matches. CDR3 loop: CAWSVGGRLYEQYF. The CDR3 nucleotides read TGTGCCTGGAGTGTCGGCGGGAGGCTCTACGAGCAGTACTTC.

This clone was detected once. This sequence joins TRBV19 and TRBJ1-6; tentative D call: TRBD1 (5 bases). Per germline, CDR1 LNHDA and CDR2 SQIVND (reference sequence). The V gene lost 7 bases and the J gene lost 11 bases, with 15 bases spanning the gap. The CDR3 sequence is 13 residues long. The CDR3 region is CASKDSRLPPLHF. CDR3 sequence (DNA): TGTGCCAGTAAAGACAGCCGCCTCCCACCCCTCCACTTT.

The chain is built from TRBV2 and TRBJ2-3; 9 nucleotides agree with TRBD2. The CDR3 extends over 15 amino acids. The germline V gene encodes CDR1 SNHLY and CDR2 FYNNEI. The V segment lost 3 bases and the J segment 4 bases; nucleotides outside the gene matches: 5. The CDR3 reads CASSEGLAGPDTQYF. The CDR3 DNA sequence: TGTGCCAGCAGTGAGGGGCTAGCGGGACCAGATACGCAGTATTTT.

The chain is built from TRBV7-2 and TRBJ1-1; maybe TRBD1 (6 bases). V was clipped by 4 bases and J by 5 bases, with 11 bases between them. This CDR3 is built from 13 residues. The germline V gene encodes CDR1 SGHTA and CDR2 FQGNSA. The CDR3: CASSWTEGTEAFF. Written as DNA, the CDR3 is TGTGCCAGCAGCTGGACAGAAGGGACTGAAGCTTTCTTT.

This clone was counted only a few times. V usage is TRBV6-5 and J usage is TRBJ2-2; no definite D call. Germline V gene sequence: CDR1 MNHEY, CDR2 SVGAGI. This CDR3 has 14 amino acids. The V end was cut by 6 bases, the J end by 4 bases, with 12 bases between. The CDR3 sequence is CASREQRFTGELFF. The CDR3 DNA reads TGTGCCAGCAGGGAGCAGCGTTTCACCGGGGAGCTGTTTTTT.

The chain's CDR3 is CASSYSRNRGTDTQYF. CDR3 coding DNA: TGTGCCAGCAGTTACTCGAGGAACAGGGGCACAGATACGCAGTATTTT. The chain joins TRBV6-6 to TRBJ2-3; D possibly corresponds to TRBD1 (6 bases). V lost 0 bases, J lost 1 base, and 11 bases lay in between. The CDR3 extends over 16 amino acids. The germline V gene encodes CDR1 MNHNY and CDR2 SVGAGI (reference sequence).

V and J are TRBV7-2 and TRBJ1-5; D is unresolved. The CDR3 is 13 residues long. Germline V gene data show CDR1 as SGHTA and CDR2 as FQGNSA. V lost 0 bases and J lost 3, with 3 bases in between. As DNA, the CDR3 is TGTGCCAGCAGCTTAGCGTACAATCAGCCCCAGCATTTT. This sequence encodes CASSLAYNQPQHF.

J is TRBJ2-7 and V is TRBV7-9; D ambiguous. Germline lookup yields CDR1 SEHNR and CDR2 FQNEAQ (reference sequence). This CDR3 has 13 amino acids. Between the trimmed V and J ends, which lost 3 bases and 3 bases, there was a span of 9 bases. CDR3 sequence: CASSFTSGYEQYF. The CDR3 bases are TGTGCCAGCAGCTTCACTTCCGGCTACGAGCAGTACTTC.

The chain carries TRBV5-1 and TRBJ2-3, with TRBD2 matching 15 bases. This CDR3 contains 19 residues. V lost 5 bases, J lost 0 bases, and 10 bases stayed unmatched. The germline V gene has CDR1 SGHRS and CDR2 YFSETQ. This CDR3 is CASSLQGTSGGKSTDTQYF. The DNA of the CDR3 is TGCGCCAGCAGTTTACAAGGGACTAGCGGGGGGAAAAGCACAGATACGCAGTATTTT.

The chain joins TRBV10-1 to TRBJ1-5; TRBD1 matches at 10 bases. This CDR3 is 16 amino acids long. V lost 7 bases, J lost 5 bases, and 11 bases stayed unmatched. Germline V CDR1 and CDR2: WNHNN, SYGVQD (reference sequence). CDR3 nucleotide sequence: TGCGCCAGCAACAAGGGGGACAGGGGTTGGCATCAGCCCCAGCATTTT. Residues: CASNKGDRGWHQPQHF.

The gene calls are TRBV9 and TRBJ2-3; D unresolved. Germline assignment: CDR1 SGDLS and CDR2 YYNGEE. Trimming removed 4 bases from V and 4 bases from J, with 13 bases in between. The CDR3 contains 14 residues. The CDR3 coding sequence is TGTGCCAGCAGCACGAGCAACTCGGCAGATACGCAGTATTTT. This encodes CASSTSNSADTQYF.

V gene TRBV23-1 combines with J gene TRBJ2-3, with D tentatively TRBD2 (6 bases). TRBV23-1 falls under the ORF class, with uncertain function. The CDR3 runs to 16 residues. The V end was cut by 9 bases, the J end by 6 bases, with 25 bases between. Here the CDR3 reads CARGEVGGVRRDTQYF. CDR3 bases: TGCGCCAGGGGCGAAGTAGGCGGGGTCCGCCGGGATACGCAGTATTTT.

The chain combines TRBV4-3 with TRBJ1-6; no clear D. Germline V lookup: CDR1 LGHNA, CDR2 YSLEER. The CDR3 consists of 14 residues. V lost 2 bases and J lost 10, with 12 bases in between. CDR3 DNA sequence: TGCGCCAGCAGCCAATCGAGGGTACCCTCACCCCTCCACTTT. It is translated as CASSQSRVPSPLHF.

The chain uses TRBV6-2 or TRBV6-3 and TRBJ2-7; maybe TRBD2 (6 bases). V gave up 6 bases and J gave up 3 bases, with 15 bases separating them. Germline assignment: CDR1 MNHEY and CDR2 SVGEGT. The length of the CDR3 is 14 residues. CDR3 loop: CASSNVGGVYEQYF. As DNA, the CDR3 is TGTGCCAGCAGCAACGTGGGAGGAGTCTACGAGCAGTACTTC.

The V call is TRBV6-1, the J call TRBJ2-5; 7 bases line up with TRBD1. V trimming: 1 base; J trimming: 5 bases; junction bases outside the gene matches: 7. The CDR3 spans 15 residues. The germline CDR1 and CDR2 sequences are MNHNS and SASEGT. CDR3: CASSEGQGKWETQYF. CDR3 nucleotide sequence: TGTGCCAGCAGTGAAGGACAGGGAAAGTGGGAGACCCAGTACTTC.

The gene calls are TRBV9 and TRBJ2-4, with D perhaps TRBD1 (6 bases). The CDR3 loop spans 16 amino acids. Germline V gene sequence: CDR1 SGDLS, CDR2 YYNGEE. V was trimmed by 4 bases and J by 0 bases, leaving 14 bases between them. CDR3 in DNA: TGTGCCAGCAGCCCTTTAGGGGGAACAGCCAAAAACATTCAGTACTTC. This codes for CASSPLGGTAKNIQYF.

CDR3 bases: TGTGCCTCTCAATTCACTAGCGGGGGCCCTCTCTACAATGAGCAGTTCTTC. It is translated as CASQFTSGGPLYNEQFF. The chain combines TRBV13 with TRBJ2-1; 11 bases map to TRBD2. V shed 11 bases and J 3 bases; nucleotides not matched to a gene: 15. This CDR3 has 17 amino acids. The germline CDR1 and CDR2 sequences are PRHDT and FYEKMQ (reference sequence).

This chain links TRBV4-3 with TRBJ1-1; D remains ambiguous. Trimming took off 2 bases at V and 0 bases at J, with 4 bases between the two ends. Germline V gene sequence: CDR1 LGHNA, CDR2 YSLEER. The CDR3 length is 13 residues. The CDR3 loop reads CASSQRVNTEAFF. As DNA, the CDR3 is TGCGCCAGCAGCCAACGAGTGAACACTGAAGCTTTCTTT.

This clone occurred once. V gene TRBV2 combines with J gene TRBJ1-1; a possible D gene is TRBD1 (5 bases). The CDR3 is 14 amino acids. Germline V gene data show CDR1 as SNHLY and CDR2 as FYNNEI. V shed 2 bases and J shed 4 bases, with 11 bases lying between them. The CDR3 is CASSEIRVGTEAFF. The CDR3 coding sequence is TGTGCCAGCAGTGAAATCAGGGTTGGCACTGAAGCTTTCTTT.

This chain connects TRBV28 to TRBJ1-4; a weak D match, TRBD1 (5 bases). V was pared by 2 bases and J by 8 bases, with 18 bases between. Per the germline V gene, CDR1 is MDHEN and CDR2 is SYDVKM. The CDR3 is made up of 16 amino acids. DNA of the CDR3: TGTGCCAGCAGTTTACCCTCAGGGCAGAGTCGCGAAAAACTGTTTTTT. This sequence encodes CASSLPSGQSREKLFF. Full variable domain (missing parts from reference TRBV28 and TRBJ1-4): DVKVTQSSRYLVKRTGEKVFLECVQDMDHENMFWYRQDPGLGLRLIYFSYDVKMKEKGDIPEGYSVSREKKERFSLILESASTNQTSMYLCASSLPSGQSREKLFFGSGTQLSVL.

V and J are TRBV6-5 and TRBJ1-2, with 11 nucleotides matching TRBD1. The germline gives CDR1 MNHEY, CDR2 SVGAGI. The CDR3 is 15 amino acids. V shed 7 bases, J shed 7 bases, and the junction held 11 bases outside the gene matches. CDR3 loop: CASTRTGTGGTGYTF. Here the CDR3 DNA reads TGTGCCAGCACCAGGACCGGGACAGGGGGGACTGGCTACACCTTC.

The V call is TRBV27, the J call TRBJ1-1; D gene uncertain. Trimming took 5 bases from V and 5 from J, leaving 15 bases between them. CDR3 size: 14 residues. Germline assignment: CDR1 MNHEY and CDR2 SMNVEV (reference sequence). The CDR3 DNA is TGTGCCAGCAGTCCTTCGGGGAGGTGGACTGAAGCTTTCTTT. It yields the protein CASSPSGRWTEAFF.

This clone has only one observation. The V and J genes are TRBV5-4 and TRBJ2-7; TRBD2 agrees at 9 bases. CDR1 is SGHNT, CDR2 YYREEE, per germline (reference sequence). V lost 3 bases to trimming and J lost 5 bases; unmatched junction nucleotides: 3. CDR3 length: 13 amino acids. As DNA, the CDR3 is TGTGCCAGCAGCTGGCGGGGGGGAGACGAGCAGTACTTC. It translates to CASSWRGGDEQYF.

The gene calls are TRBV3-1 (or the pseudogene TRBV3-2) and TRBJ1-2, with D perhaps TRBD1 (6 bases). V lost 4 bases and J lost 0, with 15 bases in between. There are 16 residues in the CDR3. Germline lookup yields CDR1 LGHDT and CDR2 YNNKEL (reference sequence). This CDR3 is CASSPQGSVPNYGYTF. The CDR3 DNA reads TGTGCCAGCAGCCCACAGGGTTCGGTCCCTAACTATGGCTACACCTTC.

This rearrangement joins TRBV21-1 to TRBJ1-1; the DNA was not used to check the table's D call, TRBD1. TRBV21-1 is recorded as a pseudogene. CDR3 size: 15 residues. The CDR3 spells CASSKRGKGDTEAFF. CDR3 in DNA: TGTGCCAGCAGCAAAAGAGGGAAGGGGGACACTGAAGCTTTCTTT.